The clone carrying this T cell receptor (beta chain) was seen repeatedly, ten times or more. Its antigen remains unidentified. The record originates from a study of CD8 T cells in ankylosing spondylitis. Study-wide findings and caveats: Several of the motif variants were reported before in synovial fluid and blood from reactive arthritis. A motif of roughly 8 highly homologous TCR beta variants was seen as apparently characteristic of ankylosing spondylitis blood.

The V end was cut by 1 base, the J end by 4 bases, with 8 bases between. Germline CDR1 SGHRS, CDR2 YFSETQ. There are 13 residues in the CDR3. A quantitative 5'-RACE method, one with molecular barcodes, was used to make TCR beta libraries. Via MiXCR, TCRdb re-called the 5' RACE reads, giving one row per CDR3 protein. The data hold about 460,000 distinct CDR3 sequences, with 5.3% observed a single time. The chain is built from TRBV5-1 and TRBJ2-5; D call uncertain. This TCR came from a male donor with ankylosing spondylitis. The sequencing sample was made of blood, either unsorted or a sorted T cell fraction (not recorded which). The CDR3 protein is CASSLISRETQYF. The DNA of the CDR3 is TGCGCCAGCAGCTTGATCAGTCGAGAGACCCAGTACTTC.